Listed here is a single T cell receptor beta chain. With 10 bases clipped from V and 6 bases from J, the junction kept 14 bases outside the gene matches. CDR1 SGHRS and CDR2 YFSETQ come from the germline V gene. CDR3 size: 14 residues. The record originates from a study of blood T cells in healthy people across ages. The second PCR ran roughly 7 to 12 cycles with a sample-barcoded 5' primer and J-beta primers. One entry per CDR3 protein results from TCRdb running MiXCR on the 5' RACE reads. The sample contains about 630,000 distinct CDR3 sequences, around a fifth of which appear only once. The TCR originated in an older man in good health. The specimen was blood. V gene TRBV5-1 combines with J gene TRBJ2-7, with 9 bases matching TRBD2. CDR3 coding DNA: TGCGCCGACTATACCGGGCTAGCGGGATTCGAGCAGTACTTC. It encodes CADYTGLAGFEQYF.